The T cell receptor beta chain described here comes from a study of blood T cell repertoires in COVID-19. Trimming stripped 4 bases from V and 7 bases from J, with 19 bases between. The germline V gene encodes CDR1 MNHEY and CDR2 SMNVEV (reference sequence). The CDR3 is 16 residues long. Only in-frame clones appear in the TCRdb table, and some are missing; sequencing was by immunoSEQ multiplex PCR. This repertoire shows over 20,000 clones, 72% found once; its top ten account for about 40%. The TCR sequence derives from a woman aged 80 or over with acute or convalescent COVID-19. What was sequenced was peripheral blood. This chain joins TRBV27 and TRBJ1-4; D uncertain. The CDR3 protein is CASSSLPGPRGEKLFF. The CDR3 DNA sequence: TGTGCCAGCAGTTCCCTCCCCGGCCCTCGGGGTGAAAAACTGTTTTTT.